This is a list of T cell receptor beta chains from one sample in a study of post-analysis software for immune sequencing data. TCRdb re-called the PCR reads with MiXCR, one entry per CDR3 protein. The profile shows a few hundred thousand distinct CDR3 sequences, just over 35% of them singletons. The specimen was blood. These receptors were collected from a girl aged 5 to 17 with multiple sclerosis. CDR3s include the opening cysteine and the closing phenylalanine or tryptophan. The D gene is left open where the match is weak. Only part of the rows carry a size: once, few, many, or a class if the clone is expanded.

DNA: TGCAGTGCTAGGGCTCCAGGGACTTATCAGCCCCAGCATTTT
CDR3: CSARAPGTYQPQHF
D: -
J: TRBJ1-5
V: TRBV20-1
size: -

DNA: TGTGCCACCAGGGCAGTTGACAGCATGGGCGATGAGCAGTTCTTC
CDR3: CATRAVDSMGDEQFF
D: -
J: TRBJ2-1
V: TRBV24-1
size: many

DNA: TGTGCCAGCAGCTTATTTAGCCAGGAGACCCAGTACTTC
CDR3: CASSLFSQETQYF
D: -
J: TRBJ2-5
V: TRBV7-8
size: many

DNA: TGTGCCAGCAGCTTAGTAGGGCGGACAGGGCCCAGAGTTAATCAGCCCCAGCATTTT
CDR3: CASSLVGRTGPRVNQPQHF
D: TRBD1
J: TRBJ1-5
V: TRBV7-8
size: many

DNA: TGCGCCAGCAGTGACGGGAATTTGGGGTGGCTGTTTTTT
CDR3: CASSDGNLGWLFF
D: -
J: TRBJ2-2
V: TRBV5-1
size: few

DNA: TGCGCCAGTAGCCTTTCCGGGACAGGGACGGAGACCCAGTTCTTC
CDR3: CASSLSGTGTETQFF
D: TRBD1
J: TRBJ2-1
V: TRBV4-1
size: -

DNA: TGTGCCAGCAGCCCCCAGGGCGCTGGTGGCTACACCTTC
CDR3: CASSPQGAGGYTF
D: -
J: TRBJ1-2
V: TRBV11-2
size: many

DNA: TGCAGTGCTGCAGGGTGGGCGGGGCAACAAGAGACCCAGTACTTC
CDR3: CSAAGWAGQQETQYF
D: -
J: TRBJ2-5
V: TRBV20-1
size: -

DNA: TGCGCCAGCGGAAGGGGGACAGATACGCAGTATTTT
CDR3: CASGRGTDTQYF
D: -
J: TRBJ2-3
V: TRBV5-1
size: -

DNA: TGTGCCAGCAGTTTATCGAGATCCCAGGGAGAGTACCAAGAGACCCAGTACTTC
CDR3: CASSLSRSQGEYQETQYF
D: -
J: TRBJ2-5
V: TRBV27
size: many

DNA: TGCAGAGGGGGACAGGGGACCCCCGTTGAAGCTTTCTTT
CDR3: CRGGQGTPVEAFF
D: TRBD1
J: TRBJ1-1
V: TRBV20-1
size: few

DNA: TGCAGTGCTAGGGGGGACACTGAAGCTTTCTTT
CDR3: CSARGDTEAFF
D: -
J: TRBJ1-1
V: TRBV20-1
size: many

DNA: TGCAGTGGAGGGCCGGCGGGAGAGACCCAGTACTTC
CDR3: CSGGPAGETQYF
D: -
J: TRBJ2-5
V: TRBV20-1
size: -

DNA: TGTGCCAGCAGCCAAGCCGTCCGGACTAGCGGGGGTGGAGAGACCCAGTACTTC
CDR3: CASSQAVRTSGGGETQYF
D: TRBD2
J: TRBJ2-5
V: TRBV3-1
size: many

DNA: TGTGCCAGCAGTTACAGGTGGGGGAACACTGAAGCTTTCTTT
CDR3: CASSYRWGNTEAFF
D: -
J: TRBJ1-1
V: TRBV12-3/TRBV12-4
size: many

DNA: TGCAGTGCTCCGGTGGCAGGGGTGGCAGATACGCAGTATTTT
CDR3: CSAPVAGVADTQYF
D: -
J: TRBJ2-3
V: TRBV20-1
size: -

DNA: TGTGCCAGCAGCTTAGGAGTACAGGGAGGCTACGAGCAGTACTTC
CDR3: CASSLGVQGGYEQYF
D: -
J: TRBJ2-7
V: TRBV7-3
size: -

DNA: TGCGCCAGCAGCTCTAGCGGGGCATACAATGAGCAGTTCTTC
CDR3: CASSSSGAYNEQFF
D: TRBD2
J: TRBJ2-1
V: TRBV5-1
size: many

DNA: TGTGCCATCAGTGCCACTAGGATGGAAGATACGCAGTATTTT
CDR3: CAISATRMEDTQYF
D: -
J: TRBJ2-3
V: TRBV10-3
size: -

DNA: TGTGCCAGCAGCCCAGGGTTCTCCTACGAGCAGTACTTC
CDR3: CASSPGFSYEQYF
D: -
J: TRBJ2-7
V: TRBV7-9
size: -

DNA: TGTGCCAGCAGTTTAGCCCGAATAGAGCAGTTCTTC
CDR3: CASSLARIEQFF
D: -
J: TRBJ2-1
V: TRBV28
size: -

DNA: TGCAGTGCTTCGGGACTAGCGGGAGACTACAATGAGCAGTTCTTC
CDR3: CSASGLAGDYNEQFF
D: TRBD2
J: TRBJ2-1
V: TRBV20-1
size: many

DNA: TGTGCCAGCAGTTACCGCGGGACAGGGGGGTACAATGAGCAGTTCTTC
CDR3: CASSYRGTGGYNEQFF
D: TRBD1
J: TRBJ2-1
V: TRBV6-6
size: many

DNA: TGTGCCAGCAGCCGGACTAGCGGGGGACCCAGCTCCTACGAGCAGTACTTC
CDR3: CASSRTSGGPSSYEQYF
D: TRBD2
J: TRBJ2-7
V: TRBV28
size: many

DNA: TGCGCCAGCAGCCAATTTACAGGGGCTAACTATGGCTACACCTTC
CDR3: CASSQFTGANYGYTF
D: TRBD1
J: TRBJ1-2
V: TRBV4-3
size: -

DNA: TGTGCCAGCAGTGGGACAGGCGGTCATAGCAATGAGCAGTTCTTC
CDR3: CASSGTGGHSNEQFF
D: TRBD1
J: TRBJ2-1
V: TRBV12-3/TRBV12-4
size: -

DNA: TGCAGTGCTACAGGGCGGGAGGCCAACTACGAGCAGTACTTC
CDR3: CSATGREANYEQYF
D: TRBD2
J: TRBJ2-7
V: TRBV20-1
size: -

DNA: TGTGCCAGCAACCGACTAGCGGGGGGATACAATGAGCAGTTCTTC
CDR3: CASNRLAGGYNEQFF
D: TRBD2
J: TRBJ2-1
V: TRBV6-1
size: -

DNA: TGCAGTGCCTCTACAGGGTGGTATGGCTACACCTTC
CDR3: CSASTGWYGYTF
D: -
J: TRBJ1-2
V: TRBV20-1
size: -

DNA: TGTGCCAGCAGCAGGGGGGAAGCTTTCTTT
CDR3: CASSRGEAFF
D: TRBD1
J: TRBJ1-1
V: TRBV6-1
size: few

DNA: TGTGCCAGCAGGGACCTCTCTGGGGCCAACGTCCTGACTTTC
CDR3: CASRDLSGANVLTF
D: -
J: TRBJ2-6
V: TRBV3-1
size: many

DNA: TGTGCCAGCAGTTATCGGCTAGCGGGGGCGTCCTTGGTTGAGCAGTTCTTC
CDR3: CASSYRLAGASLVEQFF
D: TRBD2
J: TRBJ2-1
V: TRBV6-6
size: many

DNA: TGCGCCAGCAGCCATGGGACTAGCCCAGATACGCAGTATTTT
CDR3: CASSHGTSPDTQYF
D: TRBD2
J: TRBJ2-3
V: TRBV4-1
size: many

DNA: TGTGCCAGCAGTTTTCAGGGGGGCCTTAACAATGAGCAGTTCTTC
CDR3: CASSFQGGLNNEQFF
D: -
J: TRBJ2-1
V: TRBV28
size: -

DNA: TGTGCCATCAGTGAAGGGGTCACTGAAGCTTTCTTT
CDR3: CAISEGVTEAFF
D: -
J: TRBJ1-1
V: TRBV10-3
size: many

DNA: TGTGCCAGCAGCTTAGATCTAGGGGACAGGAACACTGAAGCTTTCTTT
CDR3: CASSLDLGDRNTEAFF
D: TRBD1
J: TRBJ1-1
V: TRBV11-2
size: many

DNA: TGCAGTGCCCGAAGGGGCGGGGTCACAGATACGCAGTATTTT
CDR3: CSARRGGVTDTQYF
D: -
J: TRBJ2-3
V: TRBV20-1
size: once

DNA: TGTGCCTCTCAGTGGGGCCTAGCGGGGGGGCCAAACACCGGGGAGCTGTTTTTT
CDR3: CASQWGLAGGPNTGELFF
D: TRBD2
J: TRBJ2-2
V: TRBV25-1
size: -

DNA: TGTGCCAGCAGGAACCGGGACCAAGAGACCCAGTACTTC
CDR3: CASRNRDQETQYF
D: -
J: TRBJ2-5
V: TRBV7-9
size: many

DNA: TGCGCCAGCAGTGTTTCGCGGGATCTCTCCTACGAGCAGTACTTC
CDR3: CASSVSRDLSYEQYF
D: -
J: TRBJ2-7
V: TRBV10-1
size: -

DNA: TGCAGCGTTCGGCGGGAGGGCCAGGGGACCCAGTACTTC
CDR3: CSVRREGQGTQYF
D: TRBD2
J: TRBJ2-5
V: TRBV29-1
size: -

DNA: TGCAGTGCACGGACCCTCATCGGGAGTATGAACACTGAAGCTTTCTTT
CDR3: CSARTLIGSMNTEAFF
D: -
J: TRBJ1-1
V: TRBV20-1
size: -

DNA: TGTGCCAGCAGTTTAGGCAGGGGGCAGAGAGATACGCAGTATTTT
CDR3: CASSLGRGQRDTQYF
D: TRBD1
J: TRBJ2-3
V: TRBV12-3/TRBV12-4
size: -

DNA: TGCAGTGCAAAACCCCCGAGACAGGGAGTCAATTCACCCCTCCACTTT
CDR3: CSAKPPRQGVNSPLHF
D: TRBD1
J: TRBJ1-6
V: TRBV20-1
size: many

DNA: TGCGCCAGCAGTACAGGGACAAGCGGCTACGAGCAGTACTTC
CDR3: CASSTGTSGYEQYF
D: -
J: TRBJ2-7
V: TRBV5-1
size: -

DNA: TGCAGTGCTTCCCTGGCGGACACCAATGAGCAGTTCTTC
CDR3: CSASLADTNEQFF
D: -
J: TRBJ2-1
V: TRBV20-1
size: -

DNA: TGCAGCGCGGCGGGGCTTGGGGGGGCATCCTACAATGAGCAGTTCTTC
CDR3: CSAAGLGGASYNEQFF
D: -
J: TRBJ2-1
V: TRBV29-1
size: -

DNA: TGTGCCAGCAGCTCCACAGGGTTAGGTGCCTACGAGCAGTACTTC
CDR3: CASSSTGLGAYEQYF
D: -
J: TRBJ2-7
V: TRBV7-2
size: -

DNA: TGTGCCAGCAGTTTAGCGGGGGGGCCATTGAATGAGCAGTTCTTC
CDR3: CASSLAGGPLNEQFF
D: -
J: TRBJ2-1
V: TRBV12-3/TRBV12-4
size: many

DNA: TGTGCCAGCAGAAAGGGACAGGGGGAGCAGAACTCACCCCTCCACTTT
CDR3: CASRKGQGEQNSPLHF
D: TRBD1
J: TRBJ1-6
V: TRBV6-6
size: -

DNA: TGTGCCAGCAGTCCGAGTTTCAGGGATAATTCCGATGAGCAGTTCTTC
CDR3: CASSPSFRDNSDEQFF
D: -
J: TRBJ2-1
V: TRBV7-9
size: -

DNA: TGTGCCAGCAGTTTAACGGAGGCCAATCAGCCCCAGCATTTT
CDR3: CASSLTEANQPQHF
D: -
J: TRBJ1-5
V: TRBV28
size: -

DNA: TGTGCCAGCAGTTCGGGGGGACTACCGTATGGCTACACCTTC
CDR3: CASSSGGLPYGYTF
D: -
J: TRBJ1-2
V: TRBV12-3/TRBV12-4
size: once

DNA: TGCAGTGCTAGAGCAGAGACAAATGGCTACACCTTC
CDR3: CSARAETNGYTF
D: -
J: TRBJ1-2
V: TRBV20-1
size: many

DNA: TGTGCCAGCAGTGAAGACGGGAACACTGAAGCTTTCTTT
CDR3: CASSEDGNTEAFF
D: -
J: TRBJ1-1
V: TRBV6-4
size: many

DNA: TGCAGTGCTACTAGCGGGAGCGGCACAGATACGCAGTATTTT
CDR3: CSATSGSGTDTQYF
D: TRBD2
J: TRBJ2-3
V: TRBV20-1
size: many

DNA: TGTGCCAGCAGCCAACGGGGAAGTGGAACAGATACGCAGTATTTT
CDR3: CASSQRGSGTDTQYF
D: -
J: TRBJ2-3
V: TRBV3-1
size: few

DNA: TGTGCCAGCAGCCCGGGACAGTCGAATGAAAAACTGTTTTTT
CDR3: CASSPGQSNEKLFF
D: TRBD1
J: TRBJ1-4
V: TRBV27
size: many

DNA: TGCGCCAGCAGCCAAGAAACGGGACAGAATTACGAGCAGTACTTC
CDR3: CASSQETGQNYEQYF
D: TRBD1
J: TRBJ2-7
V: TRBV4-1
size: many

DNA: TGCAGCGAAAGGGACAGCATGAACACTGAAGCTTTCTTT
CDR3: CSERDSMNTEAFF
D: TRBD1
J: TRBJ1-1
V: TRBV29-1
size: many